Here is one TCR beta chain with its context. V lost 4 bases and J lost 8, with 17 bases in between. This CDR3 has 15 amino acids. CDR1 MNHEY and CDR2 SMNVEV come from the germline V gene (reference sequence). In the authors' workflow: Amplification from reference gene primers served as the basis for estimated nucleated cell counts. Profiled with immunoSEQ multiplex PCR; TCRdb holds only in-frame clones, not every one. The V and J calls and the clone size are those of that table, but D and trimming were determined from the DNA. The sample carries about 270,000 clones, 65% to 90% recorded once. This entry is derived from a study of blood T cell repertoires in COVID-19. Study in general: Samples came from the United States, Italy and Spain, spanning acute and convalescent COVID-19. T cells, B-cell-depleted T cells, or PBMCs provided the cDNA or gDNA that served as material.

Material: peripheral blood. The clonotype originates from a human donor in a cohort sampled during active COVID-19. The chain combines TRBV27 with TRBJ1-4; D ambiguous. CDR3 residues: CASSSVVVGVEKLFF. The CDR3 DNA reads TGTGCCAGCAGTTCCGTTGTAGTGGGCGTGGAAAAACTGTTTTTT.